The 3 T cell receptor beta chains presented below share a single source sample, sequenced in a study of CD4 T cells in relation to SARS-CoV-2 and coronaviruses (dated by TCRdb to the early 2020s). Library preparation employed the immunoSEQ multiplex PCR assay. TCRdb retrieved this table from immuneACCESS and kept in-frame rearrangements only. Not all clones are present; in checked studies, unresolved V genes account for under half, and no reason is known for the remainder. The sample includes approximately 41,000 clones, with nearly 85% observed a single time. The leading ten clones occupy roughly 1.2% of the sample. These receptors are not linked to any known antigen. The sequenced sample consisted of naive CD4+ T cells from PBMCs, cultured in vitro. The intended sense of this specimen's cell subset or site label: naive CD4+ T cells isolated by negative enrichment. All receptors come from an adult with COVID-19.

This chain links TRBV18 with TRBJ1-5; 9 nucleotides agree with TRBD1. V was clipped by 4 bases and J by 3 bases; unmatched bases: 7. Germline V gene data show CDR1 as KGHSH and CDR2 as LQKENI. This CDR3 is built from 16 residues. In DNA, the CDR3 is TGTGCCAGCTCACTATGGACAGGGGACAACAATCAGCCCCAGCATTTT. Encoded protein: CASSLWTGDNNQPQHF.

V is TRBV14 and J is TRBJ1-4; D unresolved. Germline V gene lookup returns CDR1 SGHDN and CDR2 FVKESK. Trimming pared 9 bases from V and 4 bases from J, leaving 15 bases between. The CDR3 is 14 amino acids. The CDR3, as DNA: TGTGCCAGTTCCCGCGCGGACTTTAATGAAAAACTGTTTTTT. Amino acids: CASSRADFNEKLFF.

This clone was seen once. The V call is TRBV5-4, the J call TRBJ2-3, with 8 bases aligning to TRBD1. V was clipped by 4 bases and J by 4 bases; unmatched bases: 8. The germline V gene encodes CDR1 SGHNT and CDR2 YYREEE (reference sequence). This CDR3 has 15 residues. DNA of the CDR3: TGTGCCAGCAGCGCGGGACAGGCTAGACCAGATACGCAGTATTTT. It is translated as CASSAGQARPDTQYF. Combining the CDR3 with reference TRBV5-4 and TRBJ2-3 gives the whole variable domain ETGVTQSPTHLIKTRGQQVTLRCSSQSGHNTVSWYQQALGQGPQFIFQYYREEENGRGNFPPRFSGLQFPNYSSELNVNALELDDSALYLCASSAGQARPDTQYFGPGTRLTVL.